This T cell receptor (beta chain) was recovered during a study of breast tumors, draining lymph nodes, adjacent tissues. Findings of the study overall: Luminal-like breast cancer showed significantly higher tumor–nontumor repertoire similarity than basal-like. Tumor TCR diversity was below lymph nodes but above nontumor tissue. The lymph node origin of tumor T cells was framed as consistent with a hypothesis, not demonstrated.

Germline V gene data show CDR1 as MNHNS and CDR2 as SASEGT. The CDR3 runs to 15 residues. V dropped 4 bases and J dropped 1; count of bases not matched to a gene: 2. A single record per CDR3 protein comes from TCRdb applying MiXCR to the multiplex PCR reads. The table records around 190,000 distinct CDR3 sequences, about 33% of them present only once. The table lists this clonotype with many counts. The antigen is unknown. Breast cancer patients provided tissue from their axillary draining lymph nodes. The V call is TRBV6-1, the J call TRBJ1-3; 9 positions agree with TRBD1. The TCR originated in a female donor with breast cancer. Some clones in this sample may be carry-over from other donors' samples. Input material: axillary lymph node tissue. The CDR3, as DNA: TGTGCCAGCAGTGTGGACAGGGGATCTGGAAACACCATATATTTT. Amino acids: CASSVDRGSGNTIYF.